This TCR beta chain was sequenced for a study of response to subunit inactivated influenza vaccine. Study-level points and caveats: There was a suggestion from the authors that each seasonal influenza vaccination recruits few new T cells.

Germline CDR1 and CDR2: ENHRY and SYGVKD. Trimming removed 10 bases from V and 0 bases from J, with 12 bases in between. CDR3 length: 14 residues. TCRdb re-derived calls from the RT-PCR reads in MiXCR, one entry per CDR3 protein. This sample has a few hundred thousand distinct CDR3 sequences; about 14% occur once, and the top ten carry 11%. This clonotype was found a few times. What it recognizes is unknown. Source: PBMCs from blood, taken 11 to 12 days after vaccination. The sequence came from a man aged 50 to 60 who received an inactivated influenza vaccine. The rearrangement joins TRBV10-3 to TRBJ2-2; D is unresolved. The CDR3: CATLEAPNTGELFF. The CDR3 region has the DNA TGTGCCACCCTGGAAGCTCCGAACACCGGGGAGCTGTTTTTT.